The text below deals with one TCR beta chain. The TCRbeta library was prepared with unique molecular identifiers. MiXCR was run by TCRdb on the PCR reads, yielding one entry per CDR3 protein. Of about 500,000 distinct CDR3 sequences in the sample, approximately 29% were seen once. These data originate in a study of T-cell reconstitution after alpha-beta-depleted transplantation in children. V was pared by 7 bases and J by 4 bases, with 14 bases of the junction left unmatched. The CDR3 sequence is 18 residues long. Looked up from germline, CDR1 is MDHEN and CDR2 is SYDVKM. This chain links TRBV28 with TRBJ2-1; 12 bases fit TRBD2. This sample comprised PBMCs from the stem cell graft donor, obtained from the stem cell graft. The TCR sequence derives from a human donor who donated a stem cell graft to a child with aplastic anemia. The CDR3 DNA follows: TGTGCCAGCAATTTCCCTCCGACGACTAGCGGGAGATACAATGAGCAGTTCTTC. This encodes CASNFPPTTSGRYNEQFF.